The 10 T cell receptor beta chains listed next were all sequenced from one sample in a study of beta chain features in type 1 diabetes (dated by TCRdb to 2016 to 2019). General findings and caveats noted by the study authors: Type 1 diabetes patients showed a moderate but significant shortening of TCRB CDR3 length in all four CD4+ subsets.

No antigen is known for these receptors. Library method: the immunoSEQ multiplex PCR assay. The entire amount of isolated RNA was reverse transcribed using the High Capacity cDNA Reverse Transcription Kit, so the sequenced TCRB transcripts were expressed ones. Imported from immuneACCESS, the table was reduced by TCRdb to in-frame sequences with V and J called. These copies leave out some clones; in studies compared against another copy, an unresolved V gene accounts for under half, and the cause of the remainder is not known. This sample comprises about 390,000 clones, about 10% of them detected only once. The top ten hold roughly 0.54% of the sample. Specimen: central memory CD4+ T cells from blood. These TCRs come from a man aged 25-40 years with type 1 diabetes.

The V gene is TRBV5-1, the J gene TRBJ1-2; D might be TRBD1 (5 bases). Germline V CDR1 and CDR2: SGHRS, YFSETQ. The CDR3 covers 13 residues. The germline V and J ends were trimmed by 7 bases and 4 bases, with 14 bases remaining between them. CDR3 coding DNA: TGCGCCAGCGGTACCGACAGCCCCTATGGCTACACCTTC. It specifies CASGTDSPYGYTF.

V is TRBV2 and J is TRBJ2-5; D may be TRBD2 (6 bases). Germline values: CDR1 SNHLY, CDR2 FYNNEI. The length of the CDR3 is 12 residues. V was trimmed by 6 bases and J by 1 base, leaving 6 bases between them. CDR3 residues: CASSGGQETQYF. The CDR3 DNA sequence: TGTGCCAGCAGCGGGGGCCAAGAGACCCAGTACTTC.

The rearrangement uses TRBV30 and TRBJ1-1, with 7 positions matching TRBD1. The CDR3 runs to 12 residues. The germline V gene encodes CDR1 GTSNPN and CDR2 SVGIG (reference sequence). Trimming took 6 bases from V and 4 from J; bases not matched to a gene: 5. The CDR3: CACNQGGTEAFF. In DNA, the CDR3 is TGTGCCTGCAATCAGGGGGGCACTGAAGCTTTCTTT.

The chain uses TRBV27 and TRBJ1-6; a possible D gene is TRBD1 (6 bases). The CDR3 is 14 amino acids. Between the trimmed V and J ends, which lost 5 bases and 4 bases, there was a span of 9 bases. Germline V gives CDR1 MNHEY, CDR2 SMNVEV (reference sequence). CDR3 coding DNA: TGTGCCAGCAGTCCGCAGGGGTATAATTCACCCCTCCACTTT. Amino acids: CASSPQGYNSPLHF.

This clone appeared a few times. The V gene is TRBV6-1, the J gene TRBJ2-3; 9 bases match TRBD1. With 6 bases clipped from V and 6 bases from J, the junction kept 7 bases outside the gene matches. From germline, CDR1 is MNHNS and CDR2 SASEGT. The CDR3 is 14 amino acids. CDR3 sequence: CASREGQGADTQYF. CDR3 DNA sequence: TGTGCCAGCAGGGAGGGACAGGGAGCGGATACGCAGTATTTT.

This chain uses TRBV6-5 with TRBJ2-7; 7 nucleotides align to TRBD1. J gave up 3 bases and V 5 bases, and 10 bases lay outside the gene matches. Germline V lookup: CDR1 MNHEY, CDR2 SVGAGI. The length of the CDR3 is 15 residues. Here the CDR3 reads CASSPRDRDNYEQYF. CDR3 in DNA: TGTGCCAGCAGTCCCAGAGACAGGGACAACTACGAGCAGTACTTC.

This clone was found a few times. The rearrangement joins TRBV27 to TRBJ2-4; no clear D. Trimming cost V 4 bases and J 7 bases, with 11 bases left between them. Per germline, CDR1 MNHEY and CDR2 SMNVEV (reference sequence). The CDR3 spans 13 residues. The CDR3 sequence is CASSSVGENIQYF. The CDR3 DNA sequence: TGTGCCAGCAGTTCGGTGGGCGAGAACATTCAGTACTTC.

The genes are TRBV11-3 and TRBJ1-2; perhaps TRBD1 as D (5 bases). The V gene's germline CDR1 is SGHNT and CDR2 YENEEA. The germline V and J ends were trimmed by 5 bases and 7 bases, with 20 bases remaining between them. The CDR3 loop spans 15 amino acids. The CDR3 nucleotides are TGTGCCAGCAGCCCTGGGGCCGGGCAGGGTTTTGGCTACACCTTC. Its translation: CASSPGAGQGFGYTF. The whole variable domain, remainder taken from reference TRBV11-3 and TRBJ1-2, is EAGVVQSPRYKIIEKKQPVAFWCNPISGHNTLYWYLQNLGQGPELLIRYENEEAVDDSQLPKDRFSAERLKGVDSTLKIQPAELGDSAVYLCASSPGAGQGFGYTFGSGTRLTVV.

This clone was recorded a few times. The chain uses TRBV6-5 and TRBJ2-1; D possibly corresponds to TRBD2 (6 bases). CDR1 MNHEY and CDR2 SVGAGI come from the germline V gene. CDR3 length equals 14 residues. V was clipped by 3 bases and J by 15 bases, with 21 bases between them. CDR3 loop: CASSYSGSRGPPFF. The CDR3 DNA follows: TGTGCCAGCAGTTATAGCGGCTCACGAGGCCCACCGTTCTTC.

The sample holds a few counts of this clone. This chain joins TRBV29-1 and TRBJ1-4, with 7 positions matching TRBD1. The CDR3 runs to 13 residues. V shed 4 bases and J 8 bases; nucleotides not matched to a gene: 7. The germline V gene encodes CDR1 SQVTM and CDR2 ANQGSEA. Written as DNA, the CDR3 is TGCAGCGTTGGGGAGGGGGCACAGGAAAAACTGTTTTTT. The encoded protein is CSVGEGAQEKLFF.